This TCR beta chain was profiled in a study of patients and donors after allogeneic stem cell transplantation. TCRdb reprocessed the RT-PCR reads with MiXCR, giving one entry per CDR3 protein. The sample yields about a million distinct CDR3 sequences, about 20% seen once. Trimming took 4 bases from V and 0 from J, leaving 10 bases between them. In germline, CDR1 is SGHAT, CDR2 FQNNGV. The CDR3 is 15 amino acids. V and J are TRBV11-2 and TRBJ1-3; D ambiguous. This TCR came from a human donor who was either an allogeneic HSCT recipient or a stem cell or donor lymphocyte infusion donor (not recorded which). It is not recorded whose cells these are; they may come from a transplant donor. Sequenced: blood, either unsorted or a sorted T cell fraction (not recorded which). CDR3 sequence: CASSSPTHSGNTIYF. CDR3 nucleotide sequence: TGTGCCAGCAGCTCTCCGACACACTCTGGAAACACCATATATTTT.